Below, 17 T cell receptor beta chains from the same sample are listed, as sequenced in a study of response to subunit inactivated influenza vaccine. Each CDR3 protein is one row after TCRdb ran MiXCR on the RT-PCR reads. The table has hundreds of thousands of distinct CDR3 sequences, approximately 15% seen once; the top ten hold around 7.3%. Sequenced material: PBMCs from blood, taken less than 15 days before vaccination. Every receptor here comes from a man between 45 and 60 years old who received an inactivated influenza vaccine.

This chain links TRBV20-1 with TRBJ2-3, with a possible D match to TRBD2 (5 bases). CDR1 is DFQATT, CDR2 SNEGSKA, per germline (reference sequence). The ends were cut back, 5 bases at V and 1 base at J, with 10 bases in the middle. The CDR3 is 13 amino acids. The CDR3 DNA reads TGCAGTGCTTTCCGTAGCGGCACAGATACGCAGTATTTT. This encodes CSAFRSGTDTQYF.

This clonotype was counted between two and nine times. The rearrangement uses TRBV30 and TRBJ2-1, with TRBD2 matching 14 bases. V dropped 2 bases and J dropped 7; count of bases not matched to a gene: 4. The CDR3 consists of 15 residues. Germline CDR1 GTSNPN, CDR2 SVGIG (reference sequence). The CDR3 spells CAWSTGLAGENEQFF. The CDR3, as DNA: TGTGCCTGGAGTACGGGACTAGCGGGAGAGAATGAGCAGTTCTTC.

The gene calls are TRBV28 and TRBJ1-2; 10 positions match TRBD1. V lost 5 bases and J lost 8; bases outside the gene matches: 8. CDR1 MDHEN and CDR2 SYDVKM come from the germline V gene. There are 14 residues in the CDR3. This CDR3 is CASSTDRGLKGYTF. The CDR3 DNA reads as TGTGCCAGCAGTACAGACAGGGGGCTTAAGGGCTACACCTTC.

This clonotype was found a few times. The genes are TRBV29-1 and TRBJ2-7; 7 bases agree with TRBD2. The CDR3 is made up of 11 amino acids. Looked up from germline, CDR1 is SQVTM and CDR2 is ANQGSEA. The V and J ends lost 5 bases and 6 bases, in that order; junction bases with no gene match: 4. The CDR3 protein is CSVPWGGEQYF. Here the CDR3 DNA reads TGCAGCGTTCCCTGGGGGGGCGAGCAGTACTTC.

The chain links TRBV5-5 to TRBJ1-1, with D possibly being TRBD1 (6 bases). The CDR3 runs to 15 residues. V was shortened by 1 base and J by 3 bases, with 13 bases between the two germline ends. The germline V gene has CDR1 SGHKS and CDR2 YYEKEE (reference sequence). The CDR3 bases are TGTGCCAGCAGCTTGTCGGCCAGGGGAGACACTGAAGCTTTCTTT. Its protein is CASSLSARGDTEAFF.

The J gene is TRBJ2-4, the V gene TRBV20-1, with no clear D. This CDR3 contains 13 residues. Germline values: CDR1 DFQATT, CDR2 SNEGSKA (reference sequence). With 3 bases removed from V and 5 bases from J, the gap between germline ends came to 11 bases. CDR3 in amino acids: CSASVVTQNIQYF. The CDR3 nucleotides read TGCAGTGCTAGTGTGGTGACTCAAAACATTCAGTACTTC.

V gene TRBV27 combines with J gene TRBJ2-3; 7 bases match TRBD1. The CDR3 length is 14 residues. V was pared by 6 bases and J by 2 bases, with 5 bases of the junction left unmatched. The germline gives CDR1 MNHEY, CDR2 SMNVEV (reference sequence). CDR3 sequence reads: CASRPGTVTDTQYF. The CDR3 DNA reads TGTGCCAGCAGGCCCGGGACAGTCACAGATACGCAGTATTTT.

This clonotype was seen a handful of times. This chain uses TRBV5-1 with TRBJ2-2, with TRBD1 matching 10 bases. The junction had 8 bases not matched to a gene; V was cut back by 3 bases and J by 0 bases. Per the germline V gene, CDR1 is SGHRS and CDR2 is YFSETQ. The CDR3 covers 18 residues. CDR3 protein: CASSSQLGQGANTGELFF. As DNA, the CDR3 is TGCGCCAGCAGCTCCCAGCTCGGACAGGGGGCGAACACCGGGGAGCTGTTTTTT.

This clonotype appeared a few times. The CDR3 region is CAWSRGGSGNTIYF. DNA for the CDR3: TGTGCCTGGAGTAGGGGGGGCTCTGGAAACACCATATATTTT. The chain recombines TRBV30 with TRBJ1-3; a weak D match, TRBD1 (6 bases). V lost 2 bases and J 0 bases, leaving 8 bases between the germline ends. Germline V gene lookup returns CDR1 GTSNPN and CDR2 SVGIG (reference sequence). The CDR3 length is 14 residues.

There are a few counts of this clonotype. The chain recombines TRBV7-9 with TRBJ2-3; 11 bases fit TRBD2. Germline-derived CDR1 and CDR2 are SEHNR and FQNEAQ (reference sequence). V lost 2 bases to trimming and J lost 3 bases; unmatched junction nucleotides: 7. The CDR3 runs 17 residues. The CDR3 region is CASSLFLAGGLTDTQYF. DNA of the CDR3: TGTGCCAGCAGCTTATTTCTAGCGGGAGGCCTAACAGATACGCAGTATTTT. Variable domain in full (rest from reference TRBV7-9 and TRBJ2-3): DTGVSQNPRHKITKRGQNVTFRCDPISEHNRLYWYRQTLGQGPEFLTYFQNEAQLEKSRLLSDRFSAERPKGSFSTLEIQRTEQGDSAMYLCASSLFLAGGLTDTQYFGPGTRLTVL.

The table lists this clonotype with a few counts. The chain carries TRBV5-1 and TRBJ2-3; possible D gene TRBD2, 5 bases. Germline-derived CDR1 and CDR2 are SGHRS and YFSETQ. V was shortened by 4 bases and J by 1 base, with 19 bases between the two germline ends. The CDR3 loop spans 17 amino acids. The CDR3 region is CASSAASAGVGTDTQYF. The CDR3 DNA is TGCGCCAGCAGCGCCGCCTCTGCGGGTGTCGGCACAGATACGCAGTATTTT.

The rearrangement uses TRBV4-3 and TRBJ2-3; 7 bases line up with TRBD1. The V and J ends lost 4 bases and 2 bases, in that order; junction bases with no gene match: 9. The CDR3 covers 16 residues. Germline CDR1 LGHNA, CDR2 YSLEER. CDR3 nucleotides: TGCGCCAGCAGCCCCTGGACAGGAGCCGACACAGATACGCAGTATTTT. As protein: CASSPWTGADTDTQYF.

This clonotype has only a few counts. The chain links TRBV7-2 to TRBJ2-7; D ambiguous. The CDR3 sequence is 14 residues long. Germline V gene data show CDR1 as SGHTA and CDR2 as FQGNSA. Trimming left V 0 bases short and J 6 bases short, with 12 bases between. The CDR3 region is CASSLAGTTGEQYF. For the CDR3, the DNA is TGTGCCAGCAGCTTAGCAGGAACAACCGGCGAGCAGTACTTC. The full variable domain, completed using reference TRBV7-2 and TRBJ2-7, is GAGVSQSPSNKVTEKGKDVELRCDPISGHTALYWYRQSLGQGLEFLIYFQGNSAPDKSGLPSDRFSAERTGGSVSTLTIQRTQQEDSAVYLCASSLAGTTGEQYFGPGTRLTVT.

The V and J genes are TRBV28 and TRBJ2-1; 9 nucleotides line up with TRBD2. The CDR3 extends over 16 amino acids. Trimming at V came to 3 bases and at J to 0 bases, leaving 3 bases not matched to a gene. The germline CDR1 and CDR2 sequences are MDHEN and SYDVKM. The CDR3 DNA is TGTGCCAGCAGTTTTGCGGGAGGGGGCTCCTACAATGAGCAGTTCTTC. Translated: CASSFAGGGSYNEQFF. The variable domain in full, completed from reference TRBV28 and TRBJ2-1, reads DVKVTQSSRYLVKRTGEKVFLECVQDMDHENMFWYRQDPGLGLRLIYFSYDVKMKEKGDIPEGYSVSREKKERFSLILESASTNQTSMYLCASSFAGGGSYNEQFFGPGTRLTVL.

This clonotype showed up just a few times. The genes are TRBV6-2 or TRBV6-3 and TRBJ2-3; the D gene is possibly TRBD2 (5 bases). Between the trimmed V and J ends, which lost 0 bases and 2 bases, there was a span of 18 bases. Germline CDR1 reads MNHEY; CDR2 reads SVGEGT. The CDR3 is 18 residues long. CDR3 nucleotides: TGTGCCAGCAGTTACTCGAACATCCCAGCGGACCCCACAGATACGCAGTATTTT. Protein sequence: CASSYSNIPADPTDTQYF.

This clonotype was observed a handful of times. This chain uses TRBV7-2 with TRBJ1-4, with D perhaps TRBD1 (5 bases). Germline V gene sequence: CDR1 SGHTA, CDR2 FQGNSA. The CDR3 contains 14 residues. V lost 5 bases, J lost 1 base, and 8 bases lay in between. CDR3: CASSAGGTNEKLFF. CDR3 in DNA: TGTGCCAGCAGCGCGGGGGGAACTAATGAAAAACTGTTTTTT.

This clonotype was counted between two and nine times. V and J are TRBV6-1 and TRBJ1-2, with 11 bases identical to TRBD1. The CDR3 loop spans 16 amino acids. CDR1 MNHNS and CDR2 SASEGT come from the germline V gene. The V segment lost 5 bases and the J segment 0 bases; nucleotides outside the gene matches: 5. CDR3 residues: CASSMGTGGANYGYTF. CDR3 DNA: TGTGCCAGCAGTATGGGGACAGGGGGAGCTAACTATGGCTACACCTTC.